This T cell receptor (beta chain) was identified during a study of OX40 agonist ivuxolimab in advanced cancers. The wider study: Hepatocellular carcinoma, melanoma, renal cell or head and neck cancer was diagnosed in the dose-escalation patients.

Study observations and caveats: At 0.1-3.0 mg/kg, partial responders had clonal expansion among the lowest observed. Blood T cells, both CD4+ and CD8+, expanded clonally by week 6 at 0.1 to 3.0 mg/kg.

Sampling times: baseline, cycle 4 day 1, cycle 7 day 1. The V gene's germline CDR1 is SGHRS and CDR2 YFSETQ. There are 16 residues in the CDR3. The J segment lost 4 bases and the V segment lost 7 bases, leaving 16 bases of the junction unmatched. TCRdb's table, derived via immunoSEQ multiplex PCR, lists solely in-frame clones and lacks some. This sample has some 64,000 clones, with approximately 81% found just once. This clone has more than one count but fewer than ten. Its antigen is undetermined. This receptor was taken from an adult with an advanced solid tumor such as melanoma, head and neck, liver or kidney cancer. The chain has TRBV5-1 and TRBJ1-2, with 7 bases identical to TRBD1. The source was CD4+ or CD8+ T cells sorted from blood, collected in a trial of the OX40 agonist ivuxolimab. The CDR3 here is CASLWFVTGAIYGYTF. In nucleotides, the CDR3 is TGCGCCAGCCTCTGGTTCGTTACAGGGGCGATCTATGGCTACACCTTC.